The clone carrying this TCR beta chain was observed many times. Its target is not known. The sample is drawn from a study of T cells in Graves' hyperthyroidism and ophthalmopathy. Overall study results and limits: In validation, the model predicted ophthalmopathy. These predictions came a median roughly 6 months before onset.

Amplification of TCR beta CDR3 regions was performed using RNA transcripts as template. Using the HTBI primer set, a first-round RT-PCR was run on the TCR CDR3. TCRdb re-analysed the multiplex PCR reads in MiXCR, keeping a single row per CDR3 protein. The data hold approximately 430,000 distinct CDR3 sequences, with about 15% observed a single time. The CDR3 extends over 14 amino acids. The V gene end was trimmed by 4 bases and the J gene end by 7 bases; junction bases not matched to a gene: 10. Hyperthyroidism patients were newly diagnosed, had disease duration under 2 months, and were aged 18 to 65 years. Patients having uncontrolled infection, another autoimmune disease, pregnancy or lactation were not included. PBMCs were collected from a roughly 9.7 ml volume of fresh peripheral blood.

Sequencing input: blood. The clonotype originates from a woman aged 18-29 years with Graves' hyperthyroidism. The chain employs TRBV12-3 or TRBV12-4 and TRBJ2-7; 7 nucleotides line up with TRBD1. CDR3 sequence reads: CASSSWTGSEEQYF. As DNA, the CDR3 is TGTGCCAGCAGTTCGTGGACAGGTTCCGAGGAGCAGTACTTC.